Below are 30 T cell receptor beta chains sequenced from a single sample in a study of cytomegalovirus exposure and HLA in healthy donors. The PCR used 60 Vbeta and 13 Jbeta primers. Assay used: immunoSEQ multiplex PCR; TCRdb lists only in-frame clones, some missing. Recorded for this sample: 74,000 or so clones. The material sequenced was PBMCs. The source is a woman aged 55-70 years in good health and CMV-seronegative.

The rearrangement joins TRBV19 to TRBJ1-1, with a weak D call TRBD1 (6 bases). The ends were cut back, 4 bases at V and 2 bases at J, with 14 bases in the middle. The CDR3 runs to 15 residues. Per germline, CDR1 LNHDA and CDR2 SQIVND (reference sequence). For the CDR3, the DNA is TGTGCCAGTAGTACCCCCCGACAGGTCAACACTGAAGCTTTCTTT. This codes for CASSTPRQVNTEAFF.

This chain links TRBV5-8 with TRBJ1-5; 7 nucleotides match TRBD1. With V trimmed by 0 bases and J by 5 bases, 5 bases remained unmatched. The CDR3 length is 15 residues. From germline, CDR1 is SGHTS and CDR2 YDEGEE. CDR3 amino acids: CASSLAGGTHQPQHF. CDR3 nucleotides: TGTGCCAGCAGCTTGGCAGGGGGAACCCATCAGCCCCAGCATTTT. The whole variable domain, filled in from reference TRBV5-8 and TRBJ1-5, reads EAGVTQSPTHLIKTRGQQATLRCSPISGHTSVYWYQQALGLGLQFLLWYDEGEERNRGNFPPRFSGRQFPNYSSELNVNALELEDSALYLCASSLAGGTHQPQHFGDGTRLSIL.

This CDR3 is CASSLAPGGGYNEQFF. The CDR3 region has the DNA TGCGCCAGCAGCTTGGCCCCTGGCGGGGGTTACAATGAGCAGTTCTTC. The chain couples TRBV5-1 to TRBJ2-1, with 7 bases that match TRBD2. V was clipped by 0 bases and J by 4 bases; unmatched bases: 7. Germline CDR1 reads SGHRS; CDR2 reads YFSETQ. The CDR3 is 16 residues long.

V gene TRBV2 combines with J gene TRBJ2-1, with 7 bases aligning to TRBD1. The CDR3 extends over 16 amino acids. V shed 6 bases and J 2 bases; nucleotides not matched to a gene: 10. CDR1 and CDR2 from the germline V gene are SNHLY and FYNNEI. The CDR3 sequence: CASSLRGSSPYNEQFF. The CDR3, as DNA: TGTGCCAGCAGCCTCAGGGGGAGTTCCCCCTACAATGAGCAGTTCTTC. The whole variable domain, filled in from reference TRBV2 and TRBJ2-1, reads EPEVTQTPSHQVTQMGQEVILRCVPISNHLYFYWYRQILGQKVEFLVSFYNNEISEKSEIFDDQFSVERPDGSNFTLKIRSTKLEDSAMYFCASSLRGSSPYNEQFFGPGTRLTVL.

The chain couples TRBV6-9 to TRBJ2-2; 11 bases are a match to TRBD1. The ends lost 6 bases at V and 5 bases at J; junction bases unmatched: 8. This CDR3 spans 16 amino acids. Germline CDR1 reads MNHGY; CDR2 reads SVAAGI. CDR3 in amino acids: CASRPGQGASTGELFF. CDR3 in DNA: TGTGCCAGCAGACCTGGACAGGGGGCAAGTACCGGGGAGCTGTTTTTT.

The chain recombines TRBV7-9 with TRBJ1-4, with 7 bases lining up with TRBD1. CDR3 size: 14 residues. V dropped 3 bases and J dropped 3; count of bases not matched to a gene: 1. Germline V CDR1 and CDR2: SEHNR, FQNEAQ (reference sequence). CDR3 nucleotides: TGTGCCAGCAGCTTTACAGGGGCTAATGAAAAACTGTTTTTT. It encodes CASSFTGANEKLFF.

The V gene is TRBV7-9, the J gene TRBJ1-2; TRBD1 might be the D (5 bases). Germline values: CDR1 SEHNR, CDR2 FQNEAQ (reference sequence). V lost 4 bases and J 1 base, leaving 7 bases between the germline ends. The CDR3 has 13 residues. The CDR3: CASSYDSNYGYTF. The DNA for the CDR3 is TGTGCCAGCAGCTATGACAGTAACTATGGCTACACCTTC.

V is TRBV30 and J is TRBJ2-5, with 7 bases aligning to TRBD2. Germline V gene data show CDR1 as GTSNPN and CDR2 as SVGIG (reference sequence). The CDR3 has 15 residues. Losses at the gene ends were 1 base for V and 5 bases for J; bases not matched to a gene: 10. The CDR3 loop is CAWSAHRTSVETQYF. The CDR3 DNA reads as TGTGCCTGGAGTGCCCATCGGACTAGTGTTGAGACCCAGTACTTC.

The chain couples TRBV18 to TRBJ2-5; D gene ambiguous. CDR1 and CDR2 (germline): KGHSH, LQKENI. There are 14 residues in the CDR3. Deletions cut 0 bases from V and 6 bases from J, with 11 bases between. The CDR3 here is CASSPPPQFQTQYF. The DNA of the CDR3 is TGTGCCAGCTCACCACCCCCGCAGTTTCAGACCCAGTACTTC.

The rearrangement joins TRBV14 to TRBJ2-7; TRBD2 aligns across 12 bases. This CDR3 contains 15 residues. The V gene's germline CDR1 is SGHDN and CDR2 FVKESK. The V gene end was trimmed by 4 bases and the J gene end by 3 bases; junction bases not matched to a gene: 4. CDR3 loop: CASSRSGLAGYEQYF. CDR3 nucleotides: TGTGCCAGCAGCCGATCGGGACTAGCGGGCTACGAGCAGTACTTC.

The chain's CDR3 is CASSKEGPHRPKSSDTQYF. The CDR3 DNA reads TGTGCCAGCAGCAAAGAGGGGCCTCATAGACCAAAATCTTCAGATACGCAGTATTTT. This chain uses TRBV21-1 with TRBJ2-3; the table's D gene call, TRBD1, was not cross checked with the DNA. TRBV21-1 is a documented pseudogene. The CDR3 is 19 amino acids.

The J gene is TRBJ1-2, the V gene TRBV6-5; 9 nucleotides line up with TRBD1. The germline V gene encodes CDR1 MNHEY and CDR2 SVGAGI. Trimming removed 2 bases from V and 4 bases from J; junction bases left unmatched: 2. CDR3 size: 14 residues. This chain's CDR3 is CASSYATGGYGYTF. CDR3 DNA sequence: TGTGCCAGCAGTTACGCGACAGGGGGCTATGGCTACACCTTC.

CDR3 residues: CASSSPHRGSNQPQHF. DNA for the CDR3: TGTGCCAGCAGTTCACCCCACAGGGGTTCCAATCAGCCCCAGCATTTT. The gene calls are TRBV28 and TRBJ1-5, with 7 nucleotides matching TRBD1. CDR1 is MDHEN and CDR2 is SYDVKM in the germline V gene. The J segment lost 3 bases and the V segment lost 4 bases, leaving 9 bases of the junction unmatched. The CDR3 has 16 amino acids.

The CDR3 DNA follows: TGTGCCAGCAGCACTACCGAGGGGGGGCGGGCTGAAGAGGATTCGACAGATACGCAGTATTTT. It codes for CASSTTEGGRAEEDSTDTQYF. V is TRBV21-1 and J is TRBJ2-3; TRBD2 is the table's D call and was not checked against the DNA. TRBV21-1 is a pseudogene. This CDR3 is built from 21 residues.

This rearrangement joins TRBV9 to TRBJ1-4; 12 bases map to TRBD1. Germline CDR1 and CDR2: SGDLS and YYNGEE. The CDR3 is made up of 16 amino acids. Trimming took 3 bases from V and 4 from J; bases not matched to a gene: 4. CDR3 amino acids: CASSAGQGADNEKLFF. The CDR3 DNA is TGTGCCAGCAGCGCGGGACAGGGGGCAGATAATGAAAAACTGTTTTTT.

In regard to this clone: The germline gene is not matched at one end of the junction; a read error may be the cause. The chain recombines TRBV7-7 with TRBJ1-5, with no clear D. The CDR3 is 13 residues long. The V gene's germline CDR1 is SSHAT and CDR2 FNYEAQ (reference sequence). The CDR3 region has the DNA TGTGCTAGCAGCTTAGACCGGGATCAGCCCCAGCATTTT. Amino acid sequence: CASSLDRDQPQHF.

The rearrangement uses TRBV9 and TRBJ1-1; 7 nucleotides line up with TRBD1. This CDR3 is built from 17 residues. The V gene end was trimmed by 3 bases and the J gene end by 0 bases; junction bases not matched to a gene: 11. Germline CDR1 and CDR2: SGDLS and YYNGEE. CDR3 residues: CASSASTGLGVNTEAFF. The CDR3 DNA follows: TGTGCCAGCAGCGCCTCGACAGGGCTCGGGGTGAACACTGAAGCTTTCTTT.

The chain has TRBV7-9 and TRBJ2-1; weak D call: TRBD1 (5 bases). V was clipped by 2 bases and J by 8 bases, with 19 bases between them. The CDR3 has 16 residues. Per the germline V gene, CDR1 is SEHNR and CDR2 is FQNEAQ (reference sequence). The CDR3 here is CASSLYEVGVKDEQFF. DNA of the CDR3: TGTGCCAGCAGCTTATACGAGGTAGGGGTCAAGGATGAGCAGTTCTTC.

The J gene is TRBJ2-2, the V gene TRBV7-3, with D possibly matching TRBD1 (6 bases). The CDR3 is made up of 17 amino acids. Deletions cut 5 bases from V and 6 bases from J, with 22 bases between. Germline V gene data show CDR1 as SGHTA and CDR2 as FQGTGA. CDR3 nucleotides: TGTGCCAGCAGCATTGCAGGGGACGGCAACAGGGCCGGGGAGCTGTTTTTT. As protein: CASSIAGDGNRAGELFF.

V gene TRBV28 combines with J gene TRBJ1-3, with a possible D match to TRBD1 (6 bases). CDR3 size: 16 residues. Germline V CDR1 and CDR2: MDHEN, SYDVKM. V was cut by 1 base and J by 2 bases, with 12 bases left in between. The CDR3 coding sequence is TGTGCCAGCAGTTTATATGCCAGGGGTACTGGAAACACCATATATTTT. Encoded protein: CASSLYARGTGNTIYF.

This chain connects TRBV18 to TRBJ2-1; 8 nucleotides align to TRBD2. CDR3 size: 18 residues. The germline gives CDR1 KGHSH, CDR2 LQKENI. With 4 bases clipped from V and 6 bases from J, the junction kept 17 bases outside the gene matches. DNA of the CDR3: TGTGCCAGCTCACTAATGGATGCAGCGGGAGTCGGTGGCAATGAGCAGTTCTTC. The encoded protein is CASSLMDAAGVGGNEQFF.

The chain has TRBV7-2 and TRBJ2-5; 12 nucleotides match TRBD1. This CDR3 comprises 16 residues. Trimming cost V 0 bases and J 5 bases; bases outside gene matches: 4. Germline values: CDR1 SGHTA, CDR2 FQGNSA. CDR3 in DNA: TGTGCCAGCAGCTTAGCGGCCGGGACAGGGGGCGAGACCCAGTACTTC. It translates to CASSLAAGTGGETQYF.

Here the CDR3 reads CASSLMLAGENEQFF. CDR3 sequence (DNA): TGTGCCAGCAGTTTAATGTTAGCGGGAGAAAATGAGCAGTTCTTC. The gene calls are TRBV27 and TRBJ2-1; 9 nucleotides align to TRBD2. CDR1 is MNHEY and CDR2 is SMNVEV in the germline V gene (reference sequence). This CDR3 region has 15 residues. V was pared by 2 bases and J by 7 bases, with 6 bases of the junction left unmatched.

The chain is built from TRBV7-6 and TRBJ2-1; 11 bases are a match to TRBD2. This CDR3 contains 21 residues. The V gene end was trimmed by 5 bases and the J gene end by 6 bases; junction bases not matched to a gene: 24. Germline assignment: CDR1 SGHVS and CDR2 FNYEAQ. CDR3 in amino acids: CASSLPPPDSGRAYSGNEQFF. The CDR3 DNA is TGTGCCAGCAGCCTTCCTCCTCCCGATAGCGGGAGGGCCTATTCCGGCAATGAGCAGTTCTTC.

This chain links TRBV11-2 with TRBJ1-1; maybe TRBD1 (5 bases). CDR3 length: 13 residues. Trimming removed 3 bases at V and 1 base at J, with 6 bases between. The germline V gene has CDR1 SGHAT and CDR2 FQNNGV. For the CDR3, the DNA is TGTGCCAGCAGCTTCCAGGGGAACACTGAAGCTTTCTTT. Translating it yields CASSFQGNTEAFF.

This sequence joins TRBV5-1 and TRBJ2-5; 10 bases match TRBD2. From germline, CDR1 is SGHRS and CDR2 YFSETQ. The CDR3 runs 13 residues. Trimming took 4 bases from V and 13 from J; bases not matched to a gene: 10. The DNA of the CDR3 is TGCGCCAGCAGCCCTGGGGGTAGCGGGAGGCCGTACTTC. Its translation is CASSPGGSGRPYF.

The chain is built from TRBV19 and TRBJ2-1; 9 bases map to TRBD2. The germline V gene has CDR1 LNHDA and CDR2 SQIVND (reference sequence). Trimming cost V 3 bases and J 8 bases; bases outside gene matches: 17. CDR3 size: 18 residues. In nucleotides, the CDR3 is TGTGCCAGTAGTATGGTCCAGGGGGGGACTAGCTGGTGGGATGAGCAGTTCTTC. Encoded protein: CASSMVQGGTSWWDEQFF.

The chain joins TRBV7-9 to TRBJ2-7, with TRBD1 as a possible D gene (5 bases). Germline V gene sequence: CDR1 SEHNR, CDR2 FQNEAQ (reference sequence). This CDR3 comprises 14 residues. Trimming took 3 bases from V and 1 from J, leaving 10 bases between them. The chain's CDR3 is CASSFQGESYEQYF. CDR3 sequence (DNA): TGTGCCAGCAGCTTCCAGGGTGAGTCCTACGAGCAGTACTTC.

J is TRBJ2-6 and V is TRBV4-3; 13 nucleotides align to TRBD2. The CDR3 has 17 residues. Germline CDR1 LGHNA, CDR2 YSLEER. The J segment lost 1 base and the V segment lost 3 bases, leaving 0 bases of the junction unmatched. Written as DNA, the CDR3 is TGCGCCAGCAGCCAGACTAGCGGGAGGTCTGGGGCCAACGTCCTGACTTTC. Amino acid sequence: CASSQTSGRSGANVLTF.

The chain recombines TRBV2 with TRBJ2-1, with 12 bases aligning to TRBD2. The ends lost 6 bases at V and 5 bases at J; junction bases unmatched: 5. Germline CDR1 SNHLY, CDR2 FYNNEI. This CDR3 contains 15 residues. CDR3 coding DNA: TGTGCCAGCAGGAGACTAGCGGGAGTCCACAATGAGCAGTTCTTC. Translating gives CASRRLAGVHNEQFF.